This TCR beta chain was observed in a study of T cell responses to AZD1222 COVID-19 vaccine (dated by TCRdb to about 2021). Turning to the overall study: AZD1222 recipients with second doses at about 4 weeks or about 12 weeks were pooled, because spike-specific TCR depth and breadth did not differ between schedules. TCR sequencing was performed for roughly 250 trial participants, of whom 200 to 220 were given two doses of AZD1222 and roughly 25 were given two doses of MenACWY control vaccine. Trial participants were enrolled into age subgroups of 18-55, 56-69 and 70-plus years, which contained roughly 140, 27 and 60 TCR-sequenced participants, respectively.

The CDR3 regions of human TCRbeta chains were subjected to immunosequencing. In the original analysis: TCRs in the repertoires were compared against a reference library of SARS-CoV-2-specific TCRs that had been generated with the MIRA antigen-specificity platform. Breadth meant the fraction of unique TCRs that were SARS-CoV-2-associated, whereas depth meant the fraction of total T cells that were SARS-CoV-2-associated. Using the MIRA data, each spike-specific TCR was mapped to the spike region that the TCR reacts to and placed in a CD4 or CD8 class. Log10-transformed breadth and depth values were compared by one-way ANOVA with Sidak's multiple comparisons tests. Not all clones reach the TCRdb copy of this immuneACCESS table, which keeps in-frame sequences only. Checked studies attribute under half of the gap to unresolved V genes and leave the rest unexplained. V and J calls and clone size are copied from that table; D and trimming were computed from the DNA. This sample holds around 90,000 clones; about 88% were observed only once. The top ten clonotypes cover about an eighth of the sample.

Findings and caveats that apply to the study as a whole: Conclusions about previously exposed vaccinees were limited because only a handful of AZD1222 recipients were SARS-CoV-2 seropositive at baseline. Reportedly, close to half of the unique spike-specific TCRs recognized epitopes lying outside the regions that are mutated in the B.1.351 and B.1.1.7 variants. The vaccine-associated CD4 TCRs covered the entire spike protein, and the dominant responses fell in regions 160-218 and 743-854. Because no day 14 peak-response samples were available, repertoires were characterized only after the peak T cell response. After two AZD1222 doses, spike-specific TCR breadth and depth were significantly higher than at day 0 and than in MenACWY recipients. The 56-69-year group was small, and its depth increase did not reach significance, likely because of low power. Participants were mostly white British, with more females than males. The authors suggested clonal diversity may have been underestimated.

The meaning of the sample's time point label: baseline before first vaccination. Samples from vaccinated people were obtained from the UK trials COV001 and COV002, which included a single-blind randomized controlled phase 2/3 trial of AZD1222 (ChAdOx1 nCoV-19) in healthy adults. Trial participant PBMC samples were collected at day 0 and day 28 after the second dose for TCRbeta chain sequencing. A word on this clone: The target of this receptor is not known. No much larger clonotype is one base removed from it; base qualities were not supplied.

The sequence derives from an adult in good health. The sample was peripheral blood, taken on day 0 of AZD1222 vaccination.

The CDR3 is CASSLERDGEQYF. In nucleotides, the sequence is TGTGCCAGCAGCCTAGAAAGGGACGGCGAGCAGTACTTC. Here the chain combines TRBV5-6 and TRBJ2-7; the D element might be TRBD1 or TRBD2, as each aligns at 5 bases. The CDR1 and CDR2 encoded by the germline V gene are SGHDT and YYEEEE. The cysteine opens and the phenylalanine closes a CDR3 of 13 amino acids. Kept here is only the CDR3 DNA, which spans 39 bases and is read in frame from base 1. V is reduced by 4 bases and J by 6 bases, leaving a spacing of 14 bases between them.